This paragraph covers one T cell receptor beta chain sequence. The target antigen is unknown. These data originate in a study of cytomegalovirus exposure and HLA in healthy donors. Study findings and constraints: Researchers reported that a few CMV-associated chains were confirmed in vitro as CMV antigen-specific. Most TCRs appeared rarely, but some public TCRs recurred in many donors. The investigators catalogued 150 to 200 TCR beta chains as cytomegalovirus-associated.

Here immunoSEQ multiplex PCR was the method, and the copy in TCRdb shows in-frame clones only, minus some. The sample shows roughly 150,000 clones, around 89% of them seen only once. V lost 5 bases, J lost 0 bases, and 23 bases lay in between. CDR1 is LNHDA, CDR2 SQIVND, per germline (reference sequence). The CDR3 totals 19 residues. This chain uses TRBV19 with TRBJ2-1; weak D call: TRBD2 (5 bases). The sample consisted of PBMCs. The source of this sequence is a man younger than 35 in good health and CMV-seronegative. Here the CDR3 reads CASSLQAGRVLSSYNEQFF. CDR3 sequence (DNA): TGTGCCAGTAGTCTTCAGGCGGGTCGGGTACTCAGCTCCTACAATGAGCAGTTCTTC.